This TCR beta chain was observed in a study of shared clonotypes between healthy human individuals. The CDR3 has 14 residues. The trim removed 5 bases at V and 7 bases at J, leaving 7 bases unmatched. In germline, CDR1 is MDHEN, CDR2 SYDVKM. Clones were read by immunoSEQ multiplex PCR, and TCRdb kept only the in-frame ones, dropping some. The sample has fewer than 650,000 clones; less than 80% are singletons. The chain has TRBV28 and TRBJ1-4; 7 bases are a match to TRBD1. This clonotype was obtained from a woman in her thirties or forties in good health. Some clones in this sample may be carry-over from other donors' samples. Sequencing was performed on PBMCs. The DNA for the CDR3 is TGTGCCAGCAGTACAACAGGGGTGGGTGAAAAACTGTTTTTT. This gives the protein CASSTTGVGEKLFF.